This T cell receptor (beta chain) was identified in a study of cytomegalovirus exposure and HLA in healthy donors. Primers included in the PCR were 60 Vbeta and 13 Jbeta primers. Produced via immunoSEQ multiplex PCR; TCRdb's table is partial and in-frame only. The sample contains some 110,000 clones, 70% to 85% of which appear only once. Broader study findings: CMV antigen specificity was confirmed in vitro for a few CMV-associated chains.

A remark on this clone: Its antigen remains unidentified.

V lost 1 base to trimming and J lost 3 bases, with 12 bases between them. The germline V gene encodes CDR1 MNHNS and CDR2 SASEGT. This CDR3 comprises 15 residues. This sequence was found in a woman younger than 30 in good health and CMV-seropositive. The chain employs TRBV6-1 and TRBJ1-1, with D hard to call. The sequenced material came from PBMCs. The CDR3 spells CASSEGTGGHTEAFF. In nucleotides, the CDR3 is TGTGCCAGCAGTGAAGGGACGGGAGGTCACACTGAAGCTTTCTTT.